This TCR beta chain was recovered during a study of CD8+CD57+ T cells in acquired aplastic anemia. Across the study: Mean yield of DNA from sorted CD4+ and CD8+ cells was roughly 3.1 ug. Mean read depth for CD4+ cells from healthy donors was 9.5 million to 13 million. The study, taken as a whole, reports: The number of CD8+ CDR3 sequences shared by patients and controls was twenty-nine. CD8+ Simpson's diversity did not differ significantly between patients and controls.

Investigators profiled TCR beta VDJ and CDR3 from genomic DNA template. From the reads, TCRdb called clonotypes with MiXCR, one entry per CDR3 protein. The table lists 150,000 to 200,000 distinct CDR3 sequences, roughly 48% of them singletons. This clonotype has a handful of counts. Antigen specificity is unknown. V was clipped by 6 bases and J by 4 bases, with 15 bases between them. CDR1 and CDR2 from the germline V gene are MNHEY and SMNVEV (reference sequence). CDR3 size: 14 residues. The source is a human donor in good health. Sequenced: sorted CD4+, CD8+, or CD8+CD57+ T cells (not recorded which) from PBMCs. The chain joins TRBV27 to TRBJ1-2; D is perhaps TRBD1 (5 bases). CDR3 protein: CASRTGGRSYGYTF. DNA of the CDR3: TGTGCCAGCAGGACGGGGGGTCGGAGCTATGGCTACACCTTC.